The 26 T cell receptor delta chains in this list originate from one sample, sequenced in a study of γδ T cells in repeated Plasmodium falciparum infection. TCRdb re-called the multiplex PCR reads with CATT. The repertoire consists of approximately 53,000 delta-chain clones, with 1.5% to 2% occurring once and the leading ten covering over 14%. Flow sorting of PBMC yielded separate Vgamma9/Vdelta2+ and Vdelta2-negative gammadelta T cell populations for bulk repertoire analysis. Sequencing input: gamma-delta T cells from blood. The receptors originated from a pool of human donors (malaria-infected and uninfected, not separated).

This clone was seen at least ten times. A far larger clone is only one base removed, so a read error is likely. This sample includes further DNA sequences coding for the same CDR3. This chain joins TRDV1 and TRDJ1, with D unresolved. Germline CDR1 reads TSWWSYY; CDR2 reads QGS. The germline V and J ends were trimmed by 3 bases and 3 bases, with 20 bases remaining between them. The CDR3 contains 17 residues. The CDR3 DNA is TGTGCTCTTGGGGAGCGATGGTTTACTCCTCGGGCCGATAAACTCATCTTT. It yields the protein CALGERWFTPRADKLIF.

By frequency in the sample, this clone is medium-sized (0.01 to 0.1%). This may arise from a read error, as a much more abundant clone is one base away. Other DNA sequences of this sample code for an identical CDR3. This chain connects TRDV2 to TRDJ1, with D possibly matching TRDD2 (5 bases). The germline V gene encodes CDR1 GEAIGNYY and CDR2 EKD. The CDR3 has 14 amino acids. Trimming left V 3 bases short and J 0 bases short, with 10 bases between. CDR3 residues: CACDSLLNTDKLIF. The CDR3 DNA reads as TGTGCCTGTGACTCCCTACTTAACACCGATAAACTCATCTTT.

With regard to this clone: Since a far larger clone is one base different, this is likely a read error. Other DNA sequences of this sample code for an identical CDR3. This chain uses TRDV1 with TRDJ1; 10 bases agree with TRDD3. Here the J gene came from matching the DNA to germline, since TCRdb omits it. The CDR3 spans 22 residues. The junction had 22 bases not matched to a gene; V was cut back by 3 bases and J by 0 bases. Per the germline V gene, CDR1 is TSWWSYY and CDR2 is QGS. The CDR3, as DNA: TGTGCTCTTGGGGATCCTTGGGCTTTCCTCCCTCTTACTGGGGGATACACCGATAAACTCATCTTT. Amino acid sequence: CALGDPWAFLPLTGGYTDKLIF.

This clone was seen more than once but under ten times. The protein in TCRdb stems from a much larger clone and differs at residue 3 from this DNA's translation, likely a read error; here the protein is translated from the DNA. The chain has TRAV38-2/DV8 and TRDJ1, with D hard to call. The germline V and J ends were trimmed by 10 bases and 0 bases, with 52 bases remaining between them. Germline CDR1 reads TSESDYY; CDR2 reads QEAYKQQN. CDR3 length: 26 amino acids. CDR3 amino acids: CAHRAYLALLPPGSKVVFRYTDKLIF. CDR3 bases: TGTGCTCATCGGGCGTACCTAGCGCTCCTGCCTCCCGGGTCAAAAGTGGTATTCAGGTACACCGATAAACTCATCTTT.

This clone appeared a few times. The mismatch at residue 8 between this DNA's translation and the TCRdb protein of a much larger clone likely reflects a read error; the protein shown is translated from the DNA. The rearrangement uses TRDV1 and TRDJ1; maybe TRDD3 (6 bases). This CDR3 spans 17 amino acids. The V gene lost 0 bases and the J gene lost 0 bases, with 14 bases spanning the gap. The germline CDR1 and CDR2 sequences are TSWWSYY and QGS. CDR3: CALGELARIPYTDKLIF. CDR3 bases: TGTGCTCTTGGGGAACTGGCTCGGATACCGTACACCGATAAACTCATCTTT.

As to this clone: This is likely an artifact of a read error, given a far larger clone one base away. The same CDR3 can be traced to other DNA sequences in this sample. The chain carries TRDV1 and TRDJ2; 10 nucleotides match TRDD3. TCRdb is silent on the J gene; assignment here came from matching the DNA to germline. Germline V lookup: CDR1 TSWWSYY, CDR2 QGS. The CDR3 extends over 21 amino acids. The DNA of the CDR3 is TGTGCTCTTGGGGTTTCCTCGTACTGGGGGATCCAAACTTCTTTGACGGCACAACTCTTCTTT. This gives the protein CALGVSSYWGIQTSLTAQLFF.

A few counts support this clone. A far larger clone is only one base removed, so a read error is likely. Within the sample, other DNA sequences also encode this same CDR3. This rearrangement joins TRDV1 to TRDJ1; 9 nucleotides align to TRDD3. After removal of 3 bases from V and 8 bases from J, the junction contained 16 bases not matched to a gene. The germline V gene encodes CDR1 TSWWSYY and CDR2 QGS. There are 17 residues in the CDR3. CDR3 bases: TGTGCTCTTGGGGAGCCGCCTACGATTAGGGGATACGGGAAACTCATCTTT. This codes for CALGEPPTIRGYGKLIF.

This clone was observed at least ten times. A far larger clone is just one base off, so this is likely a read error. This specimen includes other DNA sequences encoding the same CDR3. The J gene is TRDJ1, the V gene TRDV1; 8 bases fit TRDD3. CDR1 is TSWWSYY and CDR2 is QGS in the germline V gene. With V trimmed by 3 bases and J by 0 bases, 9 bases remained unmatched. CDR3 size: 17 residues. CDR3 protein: CALGEPTVGDDTDKLIF. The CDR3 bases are TGTGCTCTTGGGGAGCCTACGGTGGGGGATGACACCGATAAACTCATCTTT.

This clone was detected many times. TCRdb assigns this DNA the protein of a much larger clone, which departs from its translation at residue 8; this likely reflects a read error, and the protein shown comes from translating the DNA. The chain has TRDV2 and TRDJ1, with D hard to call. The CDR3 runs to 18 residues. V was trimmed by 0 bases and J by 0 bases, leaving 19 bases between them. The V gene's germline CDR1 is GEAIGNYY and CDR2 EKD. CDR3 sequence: CACDTVRVTQLYTDKLIF. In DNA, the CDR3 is TGTGCCTGTGACACCGTCCGGGTGACCCAATTGTACACCGATAAACTCATCTTT.

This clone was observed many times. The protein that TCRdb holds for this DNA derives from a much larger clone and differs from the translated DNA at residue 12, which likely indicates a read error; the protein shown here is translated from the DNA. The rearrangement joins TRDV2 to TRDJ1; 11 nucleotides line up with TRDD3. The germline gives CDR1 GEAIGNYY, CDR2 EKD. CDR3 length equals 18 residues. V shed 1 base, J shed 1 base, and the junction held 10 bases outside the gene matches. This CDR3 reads CACDTSYWGIRCTDKLIF. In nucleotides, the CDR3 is TGTGCCTGTGACACGTCGTACTGGGGGATAAGGTGCACCGATAAACTCATCTTT.

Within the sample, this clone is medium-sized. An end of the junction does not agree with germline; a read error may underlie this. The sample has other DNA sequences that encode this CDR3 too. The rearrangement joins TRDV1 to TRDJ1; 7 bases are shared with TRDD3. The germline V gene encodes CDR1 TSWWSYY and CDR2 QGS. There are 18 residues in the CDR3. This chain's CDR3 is CALGEPRVGDQYTNKLIF. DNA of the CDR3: TGTGCTCTTGGGGAACCAAGAGTGGGGGACCAGTACACCAATAAACTCATCTTT.

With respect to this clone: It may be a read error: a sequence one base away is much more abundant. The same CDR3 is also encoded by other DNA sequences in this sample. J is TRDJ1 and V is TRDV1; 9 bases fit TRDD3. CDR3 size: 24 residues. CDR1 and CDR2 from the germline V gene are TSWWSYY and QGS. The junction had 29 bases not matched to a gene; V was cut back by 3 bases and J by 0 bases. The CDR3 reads CALGEPPAFPLNLLGESYTDKLIF. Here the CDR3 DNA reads TGTGCTCTTGGGGAGCCCCCGGCTTTCCCTCTGAATTTACTGGGGGAGTCGTACACCGATAAACTCATCTTT.

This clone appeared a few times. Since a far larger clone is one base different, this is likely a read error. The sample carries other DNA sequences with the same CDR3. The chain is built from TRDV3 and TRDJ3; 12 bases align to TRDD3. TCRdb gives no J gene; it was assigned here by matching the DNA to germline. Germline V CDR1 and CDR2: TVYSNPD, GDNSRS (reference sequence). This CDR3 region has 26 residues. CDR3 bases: TGTGCCCCCTCGGTATTCCGCGCCAGCCAGCGTACTGGGGGATACCCCCTCTCCTGGGATACCCGACAGATGTTTTTC. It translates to CAPSVFRASQRTGGYPLSWDTRQMFF.

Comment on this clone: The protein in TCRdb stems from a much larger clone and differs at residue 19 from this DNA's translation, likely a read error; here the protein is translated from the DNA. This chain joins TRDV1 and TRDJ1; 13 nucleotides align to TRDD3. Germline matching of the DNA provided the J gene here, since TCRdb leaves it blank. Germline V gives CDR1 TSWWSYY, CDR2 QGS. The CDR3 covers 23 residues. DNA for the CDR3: TGTGCTCTTGGGGGGGAAGTTCCTTTATGGTACTGGGGGATACGCAGTATGACCGGTAAACTCATCTTT. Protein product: CALGGEVPLWYWGIRSMTGKLIF.

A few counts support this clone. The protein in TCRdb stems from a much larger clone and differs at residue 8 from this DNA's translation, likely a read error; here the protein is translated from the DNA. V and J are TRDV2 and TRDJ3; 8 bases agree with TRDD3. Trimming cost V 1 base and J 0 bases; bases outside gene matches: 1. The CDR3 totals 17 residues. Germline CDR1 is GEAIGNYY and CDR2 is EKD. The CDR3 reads CACDTGGCSWDTRQMFF. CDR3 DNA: TGTGCCTGTGACACTGGGGGATGCTCCTGGGACACCCGACAGATGTTTTTC.

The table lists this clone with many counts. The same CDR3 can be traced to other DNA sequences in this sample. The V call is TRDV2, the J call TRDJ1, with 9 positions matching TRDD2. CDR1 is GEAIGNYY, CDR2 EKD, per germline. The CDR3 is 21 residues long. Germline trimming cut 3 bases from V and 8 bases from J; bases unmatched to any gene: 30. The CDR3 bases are TGTGCCTGTGACCAAGCACCTTCCTACGTGGAGGGAAAGGTTCGTAACGACAAACTCATCTTT. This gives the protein CACDQAPSYVEGKVRNDKLIF.

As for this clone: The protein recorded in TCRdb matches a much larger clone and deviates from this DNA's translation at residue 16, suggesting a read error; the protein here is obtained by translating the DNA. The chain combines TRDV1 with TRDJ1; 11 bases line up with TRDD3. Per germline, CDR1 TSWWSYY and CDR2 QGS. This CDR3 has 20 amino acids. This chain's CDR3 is CALGETRYWGIYSHTGKLIF. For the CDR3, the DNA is TGTGCTCTTGGGGAAACCCGGTACTGGGGGATATATTCCCACACCGGTAAACTCATCTTT.

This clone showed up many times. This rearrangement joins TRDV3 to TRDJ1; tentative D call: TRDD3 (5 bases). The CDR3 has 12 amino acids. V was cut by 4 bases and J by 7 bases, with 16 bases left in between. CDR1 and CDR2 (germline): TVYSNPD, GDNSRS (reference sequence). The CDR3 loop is CAYFRGHFKLIF. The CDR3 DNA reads TGTGCCTACTTTCGGGGACATTTTAAACTCATCTTT.

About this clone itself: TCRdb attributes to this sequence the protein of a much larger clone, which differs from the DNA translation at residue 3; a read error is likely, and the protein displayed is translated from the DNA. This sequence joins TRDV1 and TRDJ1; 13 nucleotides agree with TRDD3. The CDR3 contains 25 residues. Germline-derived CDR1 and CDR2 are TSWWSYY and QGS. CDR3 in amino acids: CAFGELSPTPFYWGIRVPYTDKLIF. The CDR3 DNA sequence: TGTGCTTTTGGGGAACTATCCCCAACGCCTTTTTACTGGGGGATACGAGTACCTTACACCGATAAACTCATCTTT.

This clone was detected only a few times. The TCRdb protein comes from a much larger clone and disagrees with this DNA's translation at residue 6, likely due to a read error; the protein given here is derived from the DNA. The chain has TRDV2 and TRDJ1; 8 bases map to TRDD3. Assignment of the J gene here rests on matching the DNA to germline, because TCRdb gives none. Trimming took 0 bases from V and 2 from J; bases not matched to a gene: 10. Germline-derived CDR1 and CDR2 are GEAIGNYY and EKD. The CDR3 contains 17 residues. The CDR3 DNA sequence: TGTGCCTGTGACACCAAGAGGGGATACTTTCGGACCGATAAACTCATCTTT. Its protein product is CACDTKRGYFRTDKLIF.

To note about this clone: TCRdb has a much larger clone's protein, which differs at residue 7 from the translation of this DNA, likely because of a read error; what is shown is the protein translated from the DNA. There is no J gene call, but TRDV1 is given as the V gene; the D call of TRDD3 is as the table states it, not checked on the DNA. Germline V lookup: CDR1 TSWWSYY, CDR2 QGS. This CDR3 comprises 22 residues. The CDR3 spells CALGEPWRRDTRTPFHSDKVIF. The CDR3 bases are TGTGCTCTTGGGGAACCTTGGAGAAGAGATACGCGGACACCATTCCACAGCGATAAAGTCATCTTT.

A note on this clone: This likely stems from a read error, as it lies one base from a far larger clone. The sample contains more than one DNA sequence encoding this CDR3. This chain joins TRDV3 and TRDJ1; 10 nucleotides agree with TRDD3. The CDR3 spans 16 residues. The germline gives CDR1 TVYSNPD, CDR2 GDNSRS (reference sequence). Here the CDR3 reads CAFPRGIRLKADKLIF. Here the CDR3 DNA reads TGTGCCTTTCCCCGGGGGATACGCTTAAAAGCCGATAAGCTCATCTTT.

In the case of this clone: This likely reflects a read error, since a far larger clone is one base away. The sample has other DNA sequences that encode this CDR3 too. The CDR3 loop reads CALGPIPSSLLGDTSAPLIF. DNA for the CDR3: TGTGCTCTTGGCCCTATCCCTTCCTCGCTACTGGGGGATACTTCGGCGCCACTCATCTTT. V usage is TRDV1 and J usage is TRDJ1; 12 bases line up with TRDD3. Matching the DNA to germline supplied the J gene, which TCRdb does not give. The CDR3 length is 20 residues. Germline V gives CDR1 TSWWSYY, CDR2 QGS. Trimming took 6 bases from V and 10 from J; bases not matched to a gene: 27.

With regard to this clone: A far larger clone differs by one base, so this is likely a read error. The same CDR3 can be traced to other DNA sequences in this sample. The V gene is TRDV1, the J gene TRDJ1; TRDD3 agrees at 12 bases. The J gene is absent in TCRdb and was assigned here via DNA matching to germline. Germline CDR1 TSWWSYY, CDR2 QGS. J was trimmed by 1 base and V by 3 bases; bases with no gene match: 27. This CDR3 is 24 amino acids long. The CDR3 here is CALGELPRSWGRATGGYPTDKLIF. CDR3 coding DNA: TGTGCTCTTGGGGAGCTTCCCAGGTCTTGGGGCCGAGCTACTGGGGGATACCCCACCGATAAACTCATCTTT.

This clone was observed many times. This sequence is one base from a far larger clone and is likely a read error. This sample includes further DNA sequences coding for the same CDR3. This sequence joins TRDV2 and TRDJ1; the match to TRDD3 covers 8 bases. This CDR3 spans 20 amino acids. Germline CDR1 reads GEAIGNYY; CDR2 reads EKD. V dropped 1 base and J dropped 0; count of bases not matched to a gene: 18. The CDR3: CACDTAFPPATGGYTDKLIF. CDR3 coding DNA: TGTGCCTGTGACACGGCCTTCCCACCGGCCACTGGGGGGTACACCGATAAACTCATCTTT.

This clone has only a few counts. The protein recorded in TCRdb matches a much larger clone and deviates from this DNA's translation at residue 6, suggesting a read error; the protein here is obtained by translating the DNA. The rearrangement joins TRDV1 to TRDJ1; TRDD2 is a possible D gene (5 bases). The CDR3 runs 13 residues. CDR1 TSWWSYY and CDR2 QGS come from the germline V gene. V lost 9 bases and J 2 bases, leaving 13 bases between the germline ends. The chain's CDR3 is CALRPTLTDKLIF. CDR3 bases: TGTGCTCTGCGGCCTACCCTGACCGATAAACTCATCTTT.